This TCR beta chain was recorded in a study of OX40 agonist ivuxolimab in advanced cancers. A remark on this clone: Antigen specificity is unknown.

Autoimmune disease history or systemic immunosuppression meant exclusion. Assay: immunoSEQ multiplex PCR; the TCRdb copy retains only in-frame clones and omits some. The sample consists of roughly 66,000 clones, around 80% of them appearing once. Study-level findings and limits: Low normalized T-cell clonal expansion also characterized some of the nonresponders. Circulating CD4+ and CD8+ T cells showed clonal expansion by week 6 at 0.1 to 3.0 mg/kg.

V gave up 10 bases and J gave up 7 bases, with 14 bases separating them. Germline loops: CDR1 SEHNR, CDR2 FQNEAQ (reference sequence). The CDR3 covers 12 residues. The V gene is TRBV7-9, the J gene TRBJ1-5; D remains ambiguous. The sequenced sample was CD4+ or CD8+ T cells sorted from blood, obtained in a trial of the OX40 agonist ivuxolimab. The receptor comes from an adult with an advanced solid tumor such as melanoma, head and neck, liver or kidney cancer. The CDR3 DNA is TGTGCCATCGGCGAGGGCGGACAGCCCCAGCATTTT. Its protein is CAIGEGGQPQHF.